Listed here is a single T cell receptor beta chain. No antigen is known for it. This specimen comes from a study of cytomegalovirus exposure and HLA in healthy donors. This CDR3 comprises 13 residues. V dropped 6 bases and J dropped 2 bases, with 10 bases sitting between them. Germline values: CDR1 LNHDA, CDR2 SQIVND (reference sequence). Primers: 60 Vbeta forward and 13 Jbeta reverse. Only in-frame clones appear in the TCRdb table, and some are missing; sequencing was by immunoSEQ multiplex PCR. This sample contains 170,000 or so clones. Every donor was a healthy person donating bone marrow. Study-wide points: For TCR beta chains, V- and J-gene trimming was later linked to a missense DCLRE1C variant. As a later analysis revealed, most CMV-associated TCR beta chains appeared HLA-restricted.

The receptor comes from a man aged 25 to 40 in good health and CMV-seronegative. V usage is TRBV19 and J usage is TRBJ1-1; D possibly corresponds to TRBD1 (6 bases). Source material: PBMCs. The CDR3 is CASSGTLNTEAFF. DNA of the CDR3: TGTGCCAGTAGCGGGACACTAAACACTGAAGCTTTCTTT.